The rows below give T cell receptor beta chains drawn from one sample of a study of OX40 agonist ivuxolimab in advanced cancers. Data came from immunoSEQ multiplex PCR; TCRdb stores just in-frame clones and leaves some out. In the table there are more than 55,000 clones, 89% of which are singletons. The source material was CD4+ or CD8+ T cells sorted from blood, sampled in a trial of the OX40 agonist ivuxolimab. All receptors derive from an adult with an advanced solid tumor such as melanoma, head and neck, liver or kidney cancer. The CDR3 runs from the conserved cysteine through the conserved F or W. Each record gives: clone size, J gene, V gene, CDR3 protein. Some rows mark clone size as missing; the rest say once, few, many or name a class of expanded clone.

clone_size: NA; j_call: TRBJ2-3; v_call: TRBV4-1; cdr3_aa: CASSQDPPGQSFTDTQYF
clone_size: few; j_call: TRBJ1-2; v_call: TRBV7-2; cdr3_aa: CASSLGGLGADSF
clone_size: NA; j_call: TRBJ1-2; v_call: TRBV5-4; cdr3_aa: CASSFQRQGYGYTF
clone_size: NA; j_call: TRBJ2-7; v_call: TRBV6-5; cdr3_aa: CAGSRDPRYEQYF
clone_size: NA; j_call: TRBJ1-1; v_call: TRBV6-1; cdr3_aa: CASSEVIGGGPNTEAFF
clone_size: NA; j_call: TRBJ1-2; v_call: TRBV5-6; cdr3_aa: CASSFSIDSNYGYTF
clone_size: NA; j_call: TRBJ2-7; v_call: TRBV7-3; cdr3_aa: CASSPRDSGPEQYF
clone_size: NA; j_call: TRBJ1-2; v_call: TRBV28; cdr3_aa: CASSSTGGYGYGYTF
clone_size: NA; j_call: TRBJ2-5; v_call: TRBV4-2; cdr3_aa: CASSQDRDGMETQYF
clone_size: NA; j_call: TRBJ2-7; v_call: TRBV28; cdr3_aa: CASSGSGQGSYEQYF
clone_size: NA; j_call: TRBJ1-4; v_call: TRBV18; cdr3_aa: CASSPNRGRQTPGLFF
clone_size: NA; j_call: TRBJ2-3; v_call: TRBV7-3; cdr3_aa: CASSLMGFTDTQYF
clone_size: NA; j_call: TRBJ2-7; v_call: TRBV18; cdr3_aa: CASSPRGEGYEQYF
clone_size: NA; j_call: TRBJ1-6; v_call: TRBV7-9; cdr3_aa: CASSLGGRGDNSPLHF
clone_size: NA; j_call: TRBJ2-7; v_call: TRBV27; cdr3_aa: CASSQGTSGSRGEQYF
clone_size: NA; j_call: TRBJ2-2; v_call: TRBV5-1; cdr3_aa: CASSSIPGPTGELFF
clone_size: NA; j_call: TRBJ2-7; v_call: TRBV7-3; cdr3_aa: CASSYPDGNSYEQYF
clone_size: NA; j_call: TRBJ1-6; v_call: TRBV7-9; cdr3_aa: CASTRGTGGVGDSPLHF
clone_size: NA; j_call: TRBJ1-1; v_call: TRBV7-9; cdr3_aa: CASSLPGTEAFF
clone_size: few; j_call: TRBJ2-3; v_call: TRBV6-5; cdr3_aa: CASSEGRTDTQYF
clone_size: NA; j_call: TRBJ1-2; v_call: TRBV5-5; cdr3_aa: CASSTGTDYGYTF
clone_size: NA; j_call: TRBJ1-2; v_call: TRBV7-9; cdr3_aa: CASSPGTAMSGYTF
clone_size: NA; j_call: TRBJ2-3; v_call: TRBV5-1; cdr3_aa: CASSIAGADTQYF
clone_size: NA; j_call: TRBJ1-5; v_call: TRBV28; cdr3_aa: CASSLIGTGYQPQHF
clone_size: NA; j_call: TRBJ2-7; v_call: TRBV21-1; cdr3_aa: CASRSGSSYEQYF
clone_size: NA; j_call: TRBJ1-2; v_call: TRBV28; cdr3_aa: CASRGGQGPYGYTF
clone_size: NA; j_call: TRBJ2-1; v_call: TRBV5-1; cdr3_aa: CASSFLAGGVYNEQFF
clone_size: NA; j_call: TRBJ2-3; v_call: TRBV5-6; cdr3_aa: CASSLRGIGDTQYF
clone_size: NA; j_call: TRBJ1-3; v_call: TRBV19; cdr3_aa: CASSTRGDGNTIYF
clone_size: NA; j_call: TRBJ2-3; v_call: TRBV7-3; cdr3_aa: CASSLEAGVPDTQYF
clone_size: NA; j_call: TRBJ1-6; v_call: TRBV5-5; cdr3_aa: CASSLSVLIGLRPLHF
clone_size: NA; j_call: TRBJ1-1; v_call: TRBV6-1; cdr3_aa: CAISDPGSRDTEAFF
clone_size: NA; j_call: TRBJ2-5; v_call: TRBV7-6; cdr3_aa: CASSLQETQYF
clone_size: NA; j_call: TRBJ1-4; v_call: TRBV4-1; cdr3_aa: CASSQAPSREKLFF
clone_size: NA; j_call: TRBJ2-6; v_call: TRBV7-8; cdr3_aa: CASSLRWGPGANVLTF
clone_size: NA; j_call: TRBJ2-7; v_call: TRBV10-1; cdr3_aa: CASSESSGGQYF
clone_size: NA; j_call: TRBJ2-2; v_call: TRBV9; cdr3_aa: CASSVLAQSWDTGELFF
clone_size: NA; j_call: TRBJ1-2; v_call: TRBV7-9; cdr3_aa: CASSSPGLINYGYTF
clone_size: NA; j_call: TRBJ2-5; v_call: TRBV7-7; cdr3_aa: CASSPSGREETQYF
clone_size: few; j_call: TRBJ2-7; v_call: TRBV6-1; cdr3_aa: CASSPSLYEQYF
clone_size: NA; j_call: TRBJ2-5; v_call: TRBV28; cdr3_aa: CASSWGTSQETQYF
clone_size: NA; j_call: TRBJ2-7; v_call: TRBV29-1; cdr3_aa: CSVGGTSGTFSYEQYF
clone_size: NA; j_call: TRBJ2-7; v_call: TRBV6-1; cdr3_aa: CASRGVDREFYEQYF
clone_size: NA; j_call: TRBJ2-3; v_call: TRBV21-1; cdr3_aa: CALPSTGTPDTQYF
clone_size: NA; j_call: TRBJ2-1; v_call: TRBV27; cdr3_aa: CASSRIAGSSYNEQFF